In its sample, the clone carrying this TCR beta chain was seen many times. The antigen is not known. This entry comes from a study of CD8+CD57+ T cells in acquired aplastic anemia. Study-level information: The average for DNA from sorted CD4+ and CD8+ cells was 3.2 ug. Around 11 million reads were obtained on average for healthy donor CD4+ cells. Study-level points and caveats: Patients and controls had in common approximately 30 CD8+ CDR3 sequences.

Profiling of TCR beta VDJ combinations and CDR3 sequences used genomic DNA as template. Each CDR3 protein is one row after TCRdb ran MiXCR on the reads. The sample holds about 180,000 distinct CDR3 sequences; 40% to 50% are singletons and the top ten take 2.5% to 3.5%. Germline assignment: CDR1 DFQATT and CDR2 SNEGSKA (reference sequence). V lost 0 bases and J lost 7; bases outside the gene matches: 8. The length of the CDR3 is 14 residues. J is TRBJ1-2 and V is TRBV20-1; 7 positions match TRBD1. The TCR was taken from a human donor in good health. The material sequenced was sorted CD4+, CD8+, or CD8+CD57+ T cells (not recorded which) from PBMCs. CDR3 protein: CSARDSTGRGGYTF. CDR3 nucleotide sequence: TGCAGTGCTAGAGATTCGACAGGGCGGGGTGGCTACACCTTC.